The 22 T cell receptor beta chains given below trace back to one sample, sequenced in a study of read filtering for tumor transcriptome and immune sequencing. The library was built from about 400 ng RNA with molecular barcoded adaptors for alpha/delta and beta/gamma chains. TCRdb re-called the reads through MiXCR, storing one row per CDR3 protein. Altogether roughly 130,000 distinct CDR3 sequences are present, about an eighth being singletons, with the ten largest covering 8% to 13%. The sequenced sample consisted of a population of CD138-negative cells sorted from bone marrow. The receptors were gathered from a donor at least 40 years old with multiple myeloma.

This clonotype was seen repeatedly, ten times or more. V and J are TRBV7-2 and TRBJ2-1; weak D call: TRBD2 (5 bases). The CDR3 sequence is 12 residues long. Trimming took 0 bases from V and 9 from J, leaving 6 bases between them. Germline V gives CDR1 SGHTA, CDR2 FQGNSA. CDR3 nucleotide sequence: TGTGCCAGCAGCTTAGCGGGAGCTGAGCAGTTCTTC. Translated, it gives CASSLAGAEQFF.

The chain links TRBV28 to TRBJ2-2; D ambiguous. The CDR3 is made up of 17 amino acids. Germline V CDR1 and CDR2: MDHEN, SYDVKM. V shed 4 bases and J shed 6 bases, with 21 bases lying between them. CDR3 nucleotide sequence: TGTGCCAGCAGTTCCCCCTCCGGGCAGCCGAGAGCCGGGGAGCTGTTTTTT. It encodes CASSSPSGQPRAGELFF.

This clonotype was counted at least ten times. The gene calls are TRBV7-8 and TRBJ2-4; no definite D call. V was pared by 2 bases and J by 0 bases, with 5 bases between. Germline V gene sequence: CDR1 SGHVS, CDR2 FQNEAQ. The CDR3 consists of 14 residues. The CDR3 sequence: CASSLNLAKNIQYF. DNA for the CDR3: TGTGCCAGCAGCTTAAACCTAGCCAAAAACATTCAGTACTTC.

This clonotype was recorded many times. The chain uses TRBV19 and TRBJ2-1; D is uncertain. There are 20 residues in the CDR3. Germline CDR1 and CDR2: LNHDA and SQIVND (reference sequence). V lost 3 bases and J lost 1, with 25 bases in between. The CDR3 spells CASSIKSAITGPVSYNEQFF. The DNA of the CDR3 is TGTGCCAGTAGTATCAAATCCGCGATCACCGGGCCTGTTTCCTACAATGAGCAGTTCTTC.

This clonotype was seen many times. The V and J genes are TRBV7-9 and TRBJ2-5, with a tentative D call TRBD2 (5 bases). CDR3 size: 13 residues. Trimming took 1 base from V and 3 from J, leaving 6 bases between them. CDR1 is SEHNR, CDR2 FQNEAQ, per germline (reference sequence). CDR3 protein: CASSLVTKETQYF. As DNA, the CDR3 is TGTGCCAGCAGCTTAGTGACTAAAGAGACCCAGTACTTC.

This clonotype was seen a few times. The J gene is TRBJ1-6, the V gene TRBV12-3 or TRBV12-4; D is unresolved. This CDR3 is built from 13 residues. The germline V and J ends were trimmed by 6 bases and 13 bases, with 16 bases remaining between them. The CDR3 region has the DNA TGTGCCAGCAGATTGGACCGCTTTCGGCCCCTCCACTTT. It translates to CASRLDRFRPLHF.

As regards this clonotype: This may be a read error, as it is one base from a much larger clone. The rearrangement uses TRBV7-2 and TRBJ2-5; D is uncertain. Germline CDR1 reads SGHTA; CDR2 reads FQGNSA. CDR3 length: 15 amino acids. V was clipped by 4 bases and J by 4 bases, with 16 bases between them. The CDR3 loop is CASSSIRSARETQYF. The CDR3 coding sequence is TGTGCCAGCAGCTCAATCCGGTCGGCAAGAGAGACCCAGTACTTC.

Notes on this clonotype: One base away lies a much larger clone, so this may be a sequencing read error. This rearrangement joins TRBV7-2 to TRBJ1-1; TRBD1 is a possible D gene (5 bases). Per germline, CDR1 SGHTA and CDR2 FQGNSA. This CDR3 contains 13 residues. V lost 2 bases and J 6 bases, leaving 10 bases between the germline ends. The CDR3 nucleotides read TGTGCCAGCAGCTTATACCAGGGAGCTGAAGCTTTCTTT. As protein: CASSLYQGAEAFF.

To note about this clonotype: This may stem from a read error, because a much larger clone lies one nucleotide away. The V and J genes are TRBV11-2 and TRBJ1-4; D is unclear. The CDR3 sequence is 15 residues long. V was cut by 7 bases and J by 3 bases, with 15 bases left in between. The germline gives CDR1 SGHAT, CDR2 FQNNGV. The CDR3 protein is CASNRQVVPNEKLFF. As DNA, the CDR3 is TGTGCCAGCAACCGCCAGGTAGTCCCTAATGAAAAACTGTTTTTT.

This clonotype was seen repeatedly, ten times or more. The chain uses TRBV20-1 and TRBJ1-4; 7 bases are shared with TRBD1. The V gene end was trimmed by 6 bases and the J gene end by 2 bases; junction bases not matched to a gene: 6. This CDR3 is 14 amino acids long. Germline V CDR1 and CDR2: DFQATT, SNEGSKA (reference sequence). The CDR3 spells CSAPDRATNEKLFF. Written as DNA, the CDR3 is TGCAGTGCCCCTGACAGGGCCACTAATGAAAAACTGTTTTTT.

There are many counts of this clonotype. The chain is built from TRBV20-1 and TRBJ1-4; D is undetermined. CDR3 length: 20 residues. The germline V gene encodes CDR1 DFQATT and CDR2 SNEGSKA (reference sequence). Trimming left V 0 bases short and J 0 bases short, with 23 bases between. The CDR3 region has the DNA TGCAGTGCTAGAGATAGAACCCCGCTCCGGATACCATCAACTAATGAAAAACTGTTTTTT. This gives the protein CSARDRTPLRIPSTNEKLFF.

This clonotype has a count of ten or more. This rearrangement joins TRBV3-1 to TRBJ2-3; no clear D. The V and J ends lost 2 bases and 8 bases respectively, with 8 bases between them. The CDR3 has 12 amino acids. CDR1 is LGHDT, CDR2 YNNKEL, per germline (reference sequence). The CDR3 bases are TGTGCCAGCAGCCAATCGGGCCCTACGCAGTATTTT. This gives the protein CASSQSGPTQYF.

In its sample, this clonotype was seen many times. The V gene is TRBV3-1, the J gene TRBJ1-5; D gene uncertain. In germline, CDR1 is LGHDT, CDR2 YNNKEL (reference sequence). The CDR3 spans 12 residues. The V and J ends lost 8 bases and 2 bases respectively, with 7 bases between them. CDR3 amino acids: CASRTGNQPQHF. In nucleotides, the CDR3 is TGTGCCAGCCGGACGGGCAATCAGCCCCAGCATTTT.

This clonotype came up a few times. This sequence joins TRBV7-3 and TRBJ2-5; 8 nucleotides agree with TRBD2. The junction had 10 bases not matched to a gene; V was cut back by 5 bases and J by 5 bases. The CDR3 is made up of 15 amino acids. Germline V gene lookup returns CDR1 SGHTA and CDR2 FQGTGA. The CDR3 DNA sequence: TGTGCCAGCAGCAAGAAAAGCGGGAGCGCTGAGACCCAGTACTTC. Translation gives CASSKKSGSAETQYF.

This clonotype appeared many times. A much larger clone is a single base away; this may be a read error. The J gene is TRBJ2-1, the V gene TRBV6-1; D perhaps matches TRBD1 (6 bases). The CDR3 runs to 15 residues. From germline, CDR1 is MNHNS and CDR2 SASEGT. The CDR3 nucleotides read TGTGCCAGCAGTACCAGGGGATTCTCCTACAATGGGCAGTTCTTC. As protein: CASSTRGFSYNGQFF.

On this clonotype itself: Being one base from a much bigger clone, this may be a read error. The rearrangement links TRBV18 to TRBJ2-6; TRBD2 matches at 7 bases. The V and J ends lost 3 bases and 2 bases, in that order; junction bases with no gene match: 7. CDR1 is KGHSH, CDR2 LQKENI, per germline. This CDR3 is 17 amino acids long. The CDR3 DNA is TGTGCCAGCTCACCCCGACGGGGGGACGCTGGGGCCAACGTCCTGACTTTC. Amino acids: CASSPRRGDAGANVLTF.

The sample holds many counts of this clonotype. The chain has TRBV20-1 and TRBJ2-1; D remains ambiguous. From germline, CDR1 is DFQATT and CDR2 SNEGSKA (reference sequence). V was pared by 1 base and J by 2 bases, with 12 bases between. This CDR3 contains 15 residues. The CDR3 region is CSARVRAGAYNEQFF. As DNA, the CDR3 is TGCAGTGCTAGAGTTCGGGCAGGAGCCTACAATGAGCAGTTCTTC.

Ten or more counts support this clonotype. The J gene is TRBJ1-4, the V gene TRBV5-1; the D gene is possibly TRBD1 (6 bases). Per germline, CDR1 SGHRS and CDR2 YFSETQ. The V gene lost 3 bases and the J gene lost 7 bases, with 16 bases spanning the gap. The CDR3 has 15 amino acids. CDR3 protein: CASSSRSQGIEKLFF. The CDR3 DNA reads as TGCGCCAGCAGCTCACGGAGTCAGGGGATTGAAAAACTGTTTTTT.

In its sample, this clonotype was seen many times. The chain links TRBV27 to TRBJ2-7; D unresolved. The CDR3 covers 16 residues. Deletions cut 7 bases from V and 0 bases from J, with 19 bases between. Germline V gene lookup returns CDR1 MNHEY and CDR2 SMNVEV (reference sequence). As DNA, the CDR3 is TGTGCCAGCAAACTCTCCGGCGGCAGGAGCTCCTACGAGCAGTACTTC. Amino acids: CASKLSGGRSSYEQYF.

This clonotype was counted only a few times. A much larger clonotype is one base distant, so this may be a read error. The rearrangement uses TRBV29-1 and TRBJ1-2, with 10 bases that match TRBD1. J lost 4 bases, V lost 3 bases, and 11 bases had no gene match. CDR1 is SQVTM, CDR2 ANQGSEA, per germline. This CDR3 comprises 16 residues. CDR3: CSVDPGVGQGLYGYTF. CDR3 in DNA: TGCAGCGTTGACCCCGGTGTGGGACAGGGGCTCTATGGCTACACCTTC.

There are many counts of this clonotype. V usage is TRBV12-3 or TRBV12-4 and J usage is TRBJ2-5; D possibly corresponds to TRBD2 (6 bases). The CDR3 is 13 residues long. Trimming shortened V by 6 bases and J by 7 bases, and 15 bases separated the two germline ends. The CDR3 DNA follows: TGTGCCAGCAGAGAGACTAGTCTGGGGACCCAGTACTTC. Its protein product is CASRETSLGTQYF.

Ten or more counts support this clonotype. The chain combines TRBV11-1 with TRBJ2-5, with TRBD2 identical over 7 bases. The CDR3 runs to 14 residues. Germline V gives CDR1 SGHAT, CDR2 FQDESV (reference sequence). Trimming at V came to 1 base and at J to 3 bases, leaving 2 bases not matched to a gene. The CDR3 bases are TGTGCCAGCAGCTTAGGTCTAGCGGAAGAGACCCAGTACTTC. Translating it yields CASSLGLAEETQYF.